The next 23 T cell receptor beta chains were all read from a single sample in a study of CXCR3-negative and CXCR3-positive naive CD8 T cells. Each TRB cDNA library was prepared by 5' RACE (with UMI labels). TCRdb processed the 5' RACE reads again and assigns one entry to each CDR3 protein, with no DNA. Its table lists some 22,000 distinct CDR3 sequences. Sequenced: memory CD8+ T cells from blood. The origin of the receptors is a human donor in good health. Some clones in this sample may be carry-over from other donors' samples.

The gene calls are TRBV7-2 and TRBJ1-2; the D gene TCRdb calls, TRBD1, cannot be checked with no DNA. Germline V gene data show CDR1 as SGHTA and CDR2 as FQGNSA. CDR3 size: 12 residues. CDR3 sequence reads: CASSLGTDHYTF. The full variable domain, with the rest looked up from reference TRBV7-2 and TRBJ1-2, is GAGVSQSPSNKVTEKGKDVELRCDPISGHTALYWYRQSLGQGLEFLIYFQGNSAPDKSGLPSDRFSAERTGGSVSTLTIQRTQQEDSAVYLCASSLGTDHYTFGSGTRLTVV.

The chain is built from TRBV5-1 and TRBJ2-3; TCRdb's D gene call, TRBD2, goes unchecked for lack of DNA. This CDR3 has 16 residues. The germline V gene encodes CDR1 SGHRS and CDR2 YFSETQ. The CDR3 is CASSTSPGLAEDTQYF.

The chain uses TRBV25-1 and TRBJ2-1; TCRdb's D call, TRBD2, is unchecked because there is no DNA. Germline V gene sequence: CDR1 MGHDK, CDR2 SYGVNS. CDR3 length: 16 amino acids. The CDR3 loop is CASSEFPGPTYNEQFF. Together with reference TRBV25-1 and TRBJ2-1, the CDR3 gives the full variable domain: EADIYQTPRYLVIGTGKKITLECSQTMGHDKMYWYQQDPGMELHLIHYSYGVNSTEKGDLSSESTVSRIRTEHFPLTLESARPSHTSQYLCASSEFPGPTYNEQFFGPGTRLTVL.

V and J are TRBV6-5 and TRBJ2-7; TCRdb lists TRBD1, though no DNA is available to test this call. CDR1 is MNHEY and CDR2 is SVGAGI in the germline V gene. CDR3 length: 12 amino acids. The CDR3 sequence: CASSPHRDEQYF.

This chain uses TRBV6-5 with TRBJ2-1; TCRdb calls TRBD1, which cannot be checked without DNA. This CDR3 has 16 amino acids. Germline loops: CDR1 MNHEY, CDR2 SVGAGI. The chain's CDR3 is CASSYSKPGGASEQFF.

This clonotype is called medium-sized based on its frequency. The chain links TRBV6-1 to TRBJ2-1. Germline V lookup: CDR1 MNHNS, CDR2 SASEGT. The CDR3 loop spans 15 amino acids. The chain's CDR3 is CASSERSSGYNEQFF.

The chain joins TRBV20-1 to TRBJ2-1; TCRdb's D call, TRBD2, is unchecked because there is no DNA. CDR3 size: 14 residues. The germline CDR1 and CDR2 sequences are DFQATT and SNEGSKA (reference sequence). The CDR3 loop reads CSATGTSEINEQFF.

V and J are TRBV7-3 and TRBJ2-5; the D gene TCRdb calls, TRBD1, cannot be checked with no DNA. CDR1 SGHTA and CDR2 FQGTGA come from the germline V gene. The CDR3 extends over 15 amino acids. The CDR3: CASSLESARGETQYF.

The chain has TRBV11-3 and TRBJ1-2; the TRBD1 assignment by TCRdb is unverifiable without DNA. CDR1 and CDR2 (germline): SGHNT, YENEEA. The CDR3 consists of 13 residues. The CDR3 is CASSLAGVYGYTF.

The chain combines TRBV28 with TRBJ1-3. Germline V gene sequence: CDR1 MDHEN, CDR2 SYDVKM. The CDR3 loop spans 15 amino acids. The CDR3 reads CASSLGGQTGNTIYF.

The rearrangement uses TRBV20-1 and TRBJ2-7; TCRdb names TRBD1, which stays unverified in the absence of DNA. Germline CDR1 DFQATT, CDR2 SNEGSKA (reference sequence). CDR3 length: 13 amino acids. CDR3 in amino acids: CSASGGCSYEQYF.

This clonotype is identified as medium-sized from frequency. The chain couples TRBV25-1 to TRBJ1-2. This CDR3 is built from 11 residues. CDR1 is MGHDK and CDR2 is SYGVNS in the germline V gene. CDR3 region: CASSGNYGYTF.

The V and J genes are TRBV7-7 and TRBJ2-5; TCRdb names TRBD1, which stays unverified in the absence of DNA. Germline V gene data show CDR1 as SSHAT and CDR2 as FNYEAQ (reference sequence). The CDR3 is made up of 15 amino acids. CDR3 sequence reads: CASSLEVTGVETQYF.

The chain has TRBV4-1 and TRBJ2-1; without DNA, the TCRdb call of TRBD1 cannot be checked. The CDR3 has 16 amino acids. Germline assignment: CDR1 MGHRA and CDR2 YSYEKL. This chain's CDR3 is CASRPTGGSSYNEQFF.

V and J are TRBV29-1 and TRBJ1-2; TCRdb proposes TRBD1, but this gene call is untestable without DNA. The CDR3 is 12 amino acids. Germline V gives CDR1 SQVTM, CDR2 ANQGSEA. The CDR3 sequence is CSGAGQNYGYTF. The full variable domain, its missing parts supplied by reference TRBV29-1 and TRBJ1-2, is SAVISQKPSRDICQRGTSLTIQCQVDSQVTMMFWYRQQPGQSLTLIATANQGSEATYESGFVIDKFPISRPNLTFSTLTVSNMSPEDSSIYLCSGAGQNYGYTFGSGTRLTVV.

CDR3 region: CASSRTGGATYEQYF. The J gene is TRBJ2-7, the V gene TRBV7-2; TCRdb proposes TRBD1, but this gene call is untestable without DNA. Germline loops: CDR1 SGHTA, CDR2 FQGNSA. The CDR3 spans 15 residues.

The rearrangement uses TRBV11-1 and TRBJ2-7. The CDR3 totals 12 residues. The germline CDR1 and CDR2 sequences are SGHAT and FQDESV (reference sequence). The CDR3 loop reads CASSLRTDEQYF.

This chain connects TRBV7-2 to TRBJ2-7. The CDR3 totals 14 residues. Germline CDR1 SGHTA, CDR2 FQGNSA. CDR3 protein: CASSLVMSSYEQYF.

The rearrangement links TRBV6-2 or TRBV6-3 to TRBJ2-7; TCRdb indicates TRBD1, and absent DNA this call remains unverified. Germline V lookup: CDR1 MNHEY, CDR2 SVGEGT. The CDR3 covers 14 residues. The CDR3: CASSQGTSGYEQYF.

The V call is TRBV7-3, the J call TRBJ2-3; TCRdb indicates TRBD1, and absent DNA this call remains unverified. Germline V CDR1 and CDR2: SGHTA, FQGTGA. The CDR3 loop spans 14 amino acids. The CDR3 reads CASSLKGLADTQYF.

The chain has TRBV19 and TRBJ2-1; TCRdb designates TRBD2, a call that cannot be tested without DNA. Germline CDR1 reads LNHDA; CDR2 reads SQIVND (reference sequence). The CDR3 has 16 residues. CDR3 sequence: CASTRRGGKWDNEQFF.

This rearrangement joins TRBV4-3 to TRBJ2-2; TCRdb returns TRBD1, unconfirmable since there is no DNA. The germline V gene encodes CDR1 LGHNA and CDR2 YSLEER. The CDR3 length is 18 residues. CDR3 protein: CASSPTGPGTYAAGELFF.

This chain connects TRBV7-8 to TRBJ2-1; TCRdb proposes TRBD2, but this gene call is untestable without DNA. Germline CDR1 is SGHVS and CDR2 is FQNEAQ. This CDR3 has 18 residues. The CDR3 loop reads CASSNPSGSGGSGNEQFF. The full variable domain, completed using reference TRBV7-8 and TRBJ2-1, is GAGVSQSPRYKVAKRGQDVALRCDPISGHVSLFWYQQALGQGPEFLTYFQNEAQLDKSGLPSDRFFAERPEGSVSTLKIQRTQQEDSAVYLCASSNPSGSGGSGNEQFFGPGTRLTVL.